A selection of T cell receptor beta chains follows, all from one sample in a study of CD8 T cell repertoires and HIV-1 epitope variants. Sequenced by immunoSEQ multiplex PCR; TCRdb stores in-frame clones only, minus some. Of 4,500 to 5,500 clones detected, 66% appear once; the ten largest clones hold approximately 45%. These receptors' targets are unknown. Sequenced: cultured CD8+ T cells derived from PBMCs. The origin of the receptors is a male donor with HIV. The CDR3 runs from the conserved cysteine through the conserved F or W. Each record gives: CDR3 DNA, CDR3 protein, D gene, J gene, clone size, V gene. The D gene is left open where the match is weak. Expanded clones get a size class; other rows say once, few or many, or leave the size out.

TGTGCCAGCAGCTCCGGCGGGGGGGTCCAAGAGACCCAGTACTTC	CASSSGGGVQETQYF	TRBD2	TRBJ2-5	.	TRBV7-2
TGCAGCGTGCTCCCCCCCAGTTACAATGAGCAGTTCTTC	CSVLPPSYNEQFF	.	TRBJ2-1	.	TRBV29-1
TGTGCCAGCAGCCAAGAAAAGAACACTGAAGCTTTCTTT	CASSQEKNTEAFF	.	TRBJ1-1	.	TRBV4-2
TGTGCCAGCAGTGCCATTGGACAGGGGGAAAACATTCAGTACTTC	CASSAIGQGENIQYF	TRBD1	TRBJ2-4	.	TRBV9
TGTGCCTGGAGTGAGGGACACAGCAATCAGCCCCAGCATTTT	CAWSEGHSNQPQHF	.	TRBJ1-5	.	TRBV30
TGCGCCTCCCGCGGCGGGTACGAGCAGTACTTC	CASRGGYEQYF	.	TRBJ2-7	few	TRBV5-1
TGTGCCAGCAGTGTCCAGGGGAGGAACGAGCAGTACTTC	CASSVQGRNEQYF	.	TRBJ2-7	.	TRBV7-6
TGTGCCATCAGTGATCTCTTTAGCGGGAGGGAAGAATCCACAGATACGCAGTATTTT	CAISDLFSGREESTDTQYF	TRBD2	TRBJ2-3	.	TRBV10-3
TGTGCCAGCAGCTTAGCTGCTAGCGCGCTCCAAGAGACCCAGTACTTC	CASSLAASALQETQYF	.	TRBJ2-5	few	TRBV7-9
TGTGCCAGCAGCTTCCGGGGGGGGAATTCACCCCTCCACTTT	CASSFRGGNSPLHF	.	TRBJ1-6	.	TRBV5-4
TGTGCCACCACACAGGGGGGTTGGGATACGCAGTATTTT	CATTQGGWDTQYF	TRBD1	TRBJ2-3	.	TRBV15
TGTGCCACCAGCGCTTCGCGGGGGAACTCCTACGAGCAGTACTTC	CATSASRGNSYEQYF	TRBD2	TRBJ2-7	.	TRBV15
TGCGCCAGCGGGGTCGGGACTGCCCCCGGCCGGACTGAAGCTTTCTTT	CASGVGTAPGRTEAFF	.	TRBJ1-1	.	TRBV23-1
TGTGCCAGCAGTTCCACGACAACCACACAGGGGGCGAAGGGCGAGACCCAGTACTTC	CASSSTTTTQGAKGETQYF	TRBD1	TRBJ2-5	few	TRBV27
TGTGCCAGCAGCCAAGTGCCGGGAGAGCAGTACTTC	CASSQVPGEQYF	.	TRBJ2-7	.	TRBV4-2
TGTGCCACCAGCTCCTCCCTAGCGGGGCTCACAGATACGCAGTATTTT	CATSSSLAGLTDTQYF	TRBD2	TRBJ2-3	once	TRBV15
TGTGCCAGCAGAGGACCAGGTTACAATGAGCAGTTCTTC	CASRGPGYNEQFF	.	TRBJ2-1	.	TRBV2
TGTGCCAGTGCGTCGGGAGGGATCACTGAAGCTTTCTTT	CASASGGITEAFF	.	TRBJ1-1	few	TRBV19
TGTGCCAGCAGCCCACTACGAGGGGGCTACGAGCAGTACTTC	CASSPLRGGYEQYF	.	TRBJ2-7	.	TRBV7-2
TGTGCCAGCAGCTTAGAAGGTACAGAGTACTACGAGCAGTACTTC	CASSLEGTEYYEQYF	.	TRBJ2-7	.	TRBV11-2
TGTGCCAGCAGCTTCCAGGGATTCCACGAGCAGTACTTC	CASSFQGFHEQYF	.	TRBJ2-7	once	TRBV7-9
TGTGCCAGCAGTTTAGAGCCCCCCTATGGCTACACCTTC	CASSLEPPYGYTF	.	TRBJ1-2	once	TRBV28
TGTGCCAGCAGCCTCCTAAGACGGGCTGGGGATGAGCAGTTCTTC	CASSLLRRAGDEQFF	.	TRBJ2-1	.	TRBV14
TGTGCCAGCAGCCCCCCCCTAATAAATGAGCAGTTCTTC	CASSPPLINEQFF	.	TRBJ2-1	few	TRBV13
TGTGCCATCAGTGAGTCTCTGGGGGTATCTGGGGCCAACGTCCTGACTTTC	CAISESLGVSGANVLTF	.	TRBJ2-6	large	TRBV10-3
TGTGCCAGCTACCCCGTGGCAGGGGAGGACTATGGCTACACCTTC	CASYPVAGEDYGYTF	.	TRBJ1-2	.	TRBV28
TGTGCCAGCAGTGCGGGTAGCGGGGCCCCCTCGCATACGCAGTATTTT	CASSAGSGAPSHTQYF	TRBD2	TRBJ2-3	.	TRBV2
TGTGCCAGCAGTTCCCGGCCCTGGAATGAGCAGTTCTTC	CASSSRPWNEQFF	.	TRBJ2-1	few	TRBV2
TGTGCCAGCAGTGAAGCGGAGGGTCCCCCAGGCGAGCAGTACTTC	CASSEAEGPPGEQYF	.	TRBJ2-7	.	TRBV2
TGTGCCAGCAGCTTCCCGGGACAGGGGTGGAACGAGCAGTACTTC	CASSFPGQGWNEQYF	TRBD1	TRBJ2-7	few	TRBV7-9
TGTGCCAGCAGCCCAACCCGGGACAACACAGATACGCAGTATTTT	CASSPTRDNTDTQYF	.	TRBJ2-3	.	TRBV5-6